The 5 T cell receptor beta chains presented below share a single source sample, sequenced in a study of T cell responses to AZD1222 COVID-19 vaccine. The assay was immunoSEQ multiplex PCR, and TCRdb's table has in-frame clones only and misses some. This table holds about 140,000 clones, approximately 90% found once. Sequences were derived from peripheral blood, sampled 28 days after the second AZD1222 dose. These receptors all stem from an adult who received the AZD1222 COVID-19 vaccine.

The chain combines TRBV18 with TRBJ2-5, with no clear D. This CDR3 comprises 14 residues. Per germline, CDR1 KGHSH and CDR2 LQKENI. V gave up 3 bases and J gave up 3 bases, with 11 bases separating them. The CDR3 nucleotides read TGTGCCAGCTCACCCCAGCCCGCAGAAGAGACCCAGTACTTC. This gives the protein CASSPQPAEETQYF.

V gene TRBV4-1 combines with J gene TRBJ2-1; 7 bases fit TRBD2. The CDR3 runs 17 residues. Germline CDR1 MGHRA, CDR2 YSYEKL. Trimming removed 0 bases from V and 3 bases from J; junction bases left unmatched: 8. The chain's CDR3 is CASSQDSASGIYNEQFF. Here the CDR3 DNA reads TGCGCCAGCAGCCAAGATAGTGCTAGCGGAATCTACAATGAGCAGTTCTTC.

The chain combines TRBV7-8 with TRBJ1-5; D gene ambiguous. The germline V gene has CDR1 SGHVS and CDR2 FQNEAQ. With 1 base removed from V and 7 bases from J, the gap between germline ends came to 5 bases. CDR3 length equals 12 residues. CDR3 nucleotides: TGTGCCAGCAGCTTAGAGGACCAGCCCCAGCATTTT. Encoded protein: CASSLEDQPQHF.

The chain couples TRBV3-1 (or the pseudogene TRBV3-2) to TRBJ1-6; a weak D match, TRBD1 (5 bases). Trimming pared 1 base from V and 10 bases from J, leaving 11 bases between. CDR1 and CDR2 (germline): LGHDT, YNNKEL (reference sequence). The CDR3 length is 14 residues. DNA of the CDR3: TGTGCCAGCAGCCAAGGGCGGGGGAGGTCACCCCTCCACTTT. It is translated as CASSQGRGRSPLHF.

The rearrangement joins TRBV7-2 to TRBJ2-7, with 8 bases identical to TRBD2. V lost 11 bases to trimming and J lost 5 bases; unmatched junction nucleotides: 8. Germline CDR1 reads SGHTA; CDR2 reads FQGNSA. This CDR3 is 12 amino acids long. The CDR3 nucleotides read TGTGCCTCCCTGGCGGGGGGCGACGAGCAGTACTTC. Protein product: CASLAGGDEQYF.